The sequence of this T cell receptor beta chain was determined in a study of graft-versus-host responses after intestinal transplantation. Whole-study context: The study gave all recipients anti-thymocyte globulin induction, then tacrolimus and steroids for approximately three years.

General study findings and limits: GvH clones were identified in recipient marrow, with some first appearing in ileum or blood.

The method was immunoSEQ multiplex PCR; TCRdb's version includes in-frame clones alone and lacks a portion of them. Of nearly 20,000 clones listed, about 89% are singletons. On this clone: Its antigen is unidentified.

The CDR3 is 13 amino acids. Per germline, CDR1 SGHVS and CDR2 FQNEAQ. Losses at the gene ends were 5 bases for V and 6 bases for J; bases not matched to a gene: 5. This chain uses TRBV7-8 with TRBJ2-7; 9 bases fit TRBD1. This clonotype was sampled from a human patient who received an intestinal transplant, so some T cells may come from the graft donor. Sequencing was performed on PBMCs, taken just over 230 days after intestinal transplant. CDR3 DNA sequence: TGTGCCAGCAGCCTCGGGACAGGGCTCGAGCAGTACTTC. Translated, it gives CASSLGTGLEQYF. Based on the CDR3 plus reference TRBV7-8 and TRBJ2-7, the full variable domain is GAGVSQSPRYKVAKRGQDVALRCDPISGHVSLFWYQQALGQGPEFLTYFQNEAQLDKSGLPSDRFFAERPEGSVSTLKIQRTQQEDSAVYLCASSLGTGLEQYFGPGTRLTVT.